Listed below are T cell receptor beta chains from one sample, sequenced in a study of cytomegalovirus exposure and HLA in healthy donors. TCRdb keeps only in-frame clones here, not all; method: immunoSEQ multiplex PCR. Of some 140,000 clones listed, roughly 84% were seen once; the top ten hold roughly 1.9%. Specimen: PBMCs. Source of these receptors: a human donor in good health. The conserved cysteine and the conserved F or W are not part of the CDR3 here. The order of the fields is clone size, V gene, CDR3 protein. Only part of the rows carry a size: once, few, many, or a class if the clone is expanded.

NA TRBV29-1 SVSYTEAF
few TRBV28 ASSFRQASGYT
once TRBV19 ASSLAGGDTQY
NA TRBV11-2 ASSREPMNSPLH
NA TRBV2 ASRPQGATNEKLF
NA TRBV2 ASSAGQLSQPQH
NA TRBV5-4 ASSKPDRVAPGELF
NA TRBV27 ASSPSILRQETQY
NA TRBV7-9 ASSTGTANNSPLH
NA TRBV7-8 ASSQPGQGGGEQY
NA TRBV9 ASSPFSQGRSYNEQF
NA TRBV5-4 ASSLPRQGALNTEAF
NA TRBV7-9 ASSPNDRGVGNTIY